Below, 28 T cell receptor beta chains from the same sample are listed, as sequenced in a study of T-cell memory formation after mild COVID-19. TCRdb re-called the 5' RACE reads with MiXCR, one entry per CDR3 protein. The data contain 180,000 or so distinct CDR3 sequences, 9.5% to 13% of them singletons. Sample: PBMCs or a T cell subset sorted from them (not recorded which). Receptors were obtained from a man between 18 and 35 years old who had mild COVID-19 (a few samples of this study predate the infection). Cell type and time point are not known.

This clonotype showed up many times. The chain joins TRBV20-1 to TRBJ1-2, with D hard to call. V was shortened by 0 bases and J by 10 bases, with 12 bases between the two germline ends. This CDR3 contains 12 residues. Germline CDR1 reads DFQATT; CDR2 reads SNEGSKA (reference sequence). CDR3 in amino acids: CSARDSGVYYTF. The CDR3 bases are TGCAGTGCTAGAGATTCCGGGGTCTACTACACCTTC.

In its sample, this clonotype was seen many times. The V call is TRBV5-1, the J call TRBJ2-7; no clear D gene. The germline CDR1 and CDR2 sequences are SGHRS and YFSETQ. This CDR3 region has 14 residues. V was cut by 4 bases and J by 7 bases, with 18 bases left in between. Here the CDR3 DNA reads TGCGCCAGCAGCAGAGGACCCACTGGGGAAGAGCAGTACGTC. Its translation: CASSRGPTGEEQYV.

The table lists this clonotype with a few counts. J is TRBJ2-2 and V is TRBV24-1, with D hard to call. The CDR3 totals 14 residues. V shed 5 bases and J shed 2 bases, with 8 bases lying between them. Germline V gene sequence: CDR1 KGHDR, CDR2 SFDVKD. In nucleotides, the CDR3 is TGTGCCACCAGTGCCAGCGTAAACACCGGGGAGCTGTTTTTT. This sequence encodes CATSASVNTGELFF.

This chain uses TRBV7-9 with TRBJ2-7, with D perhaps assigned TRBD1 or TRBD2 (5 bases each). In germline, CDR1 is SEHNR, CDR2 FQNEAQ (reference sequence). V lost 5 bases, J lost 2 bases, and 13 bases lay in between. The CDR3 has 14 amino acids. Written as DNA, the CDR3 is TGTGCCAGCAGCACATGGGACCGAGCCTACGAGCAGTACTTC. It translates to CASSTWDRAYEQYF.

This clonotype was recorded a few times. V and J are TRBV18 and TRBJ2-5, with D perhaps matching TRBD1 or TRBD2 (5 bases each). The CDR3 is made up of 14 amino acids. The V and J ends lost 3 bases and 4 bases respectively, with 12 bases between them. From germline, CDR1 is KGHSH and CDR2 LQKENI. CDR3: CASSPQWGRETQYF. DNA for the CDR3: TGTGCCAGCTCACCGCAGTGGGGGAGAGAGACCCAGTACTTC.

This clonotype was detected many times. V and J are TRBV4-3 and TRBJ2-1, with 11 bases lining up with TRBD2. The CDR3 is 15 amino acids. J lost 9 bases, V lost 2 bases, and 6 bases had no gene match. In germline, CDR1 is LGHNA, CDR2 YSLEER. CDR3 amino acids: CASSQSSGGAGEQFF. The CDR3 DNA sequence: TGCGCCAGCAGCCAAAGTAGCGGGGGGGCCGGTGAGCAGTTCTTC.

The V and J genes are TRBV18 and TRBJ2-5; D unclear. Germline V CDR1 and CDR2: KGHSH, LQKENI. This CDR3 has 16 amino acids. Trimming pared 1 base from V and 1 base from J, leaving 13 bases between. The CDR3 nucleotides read TGTGCCAGCTCACCACTCGGTGGGGTACCCCAAGAGACCCAGTACTTC. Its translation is CASSPLGGVPQETQYF.

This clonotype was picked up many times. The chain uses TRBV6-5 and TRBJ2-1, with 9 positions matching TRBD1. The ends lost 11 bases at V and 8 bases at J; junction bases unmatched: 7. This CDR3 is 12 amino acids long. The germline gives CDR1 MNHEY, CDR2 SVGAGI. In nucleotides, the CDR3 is TGTGCCTGTACAGGGGGCTGGGATGAGCAGTTCTTC. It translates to CACTGGWDEQFF.

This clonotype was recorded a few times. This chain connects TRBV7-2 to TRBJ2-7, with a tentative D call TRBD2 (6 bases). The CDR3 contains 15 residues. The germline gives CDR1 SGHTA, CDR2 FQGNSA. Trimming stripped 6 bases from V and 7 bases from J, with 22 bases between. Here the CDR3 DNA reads TGTGCCAGCAGGCAAGGGCCCCTAGCGATGGAAGAGCAGTACTTC. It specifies CASRQGPLAMEEQYF.

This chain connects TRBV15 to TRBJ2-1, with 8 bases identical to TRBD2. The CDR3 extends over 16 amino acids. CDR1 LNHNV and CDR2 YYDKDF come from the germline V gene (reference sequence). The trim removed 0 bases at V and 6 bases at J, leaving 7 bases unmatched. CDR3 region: CATSRDGLAGVNEQFF. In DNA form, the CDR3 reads TGTGCCACCAGCAGAGACGGGCTAGCGGGCGTCAATGAGCAGTTCTTC. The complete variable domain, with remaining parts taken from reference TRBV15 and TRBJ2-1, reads DAMVIQNPRYQVTQFGKPVTLSCSQTLNHNVMYWYQQKSSQAPKLLFHYYDKDFNNEADTPDNFQSRRPNTSFCFLDIRSPGLGDTAMYLCATSRDGLAGVNEQFFGPGTRLTVL.

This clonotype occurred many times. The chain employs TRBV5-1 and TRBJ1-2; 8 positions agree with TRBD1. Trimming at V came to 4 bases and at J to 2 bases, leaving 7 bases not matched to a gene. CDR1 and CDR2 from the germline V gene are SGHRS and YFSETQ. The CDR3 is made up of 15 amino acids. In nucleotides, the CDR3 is TGCGCCAGCAGCCCGAACAGGGGGACCAACTATGGCTACACCTTC. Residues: CASSPNRGTNYGYTF.

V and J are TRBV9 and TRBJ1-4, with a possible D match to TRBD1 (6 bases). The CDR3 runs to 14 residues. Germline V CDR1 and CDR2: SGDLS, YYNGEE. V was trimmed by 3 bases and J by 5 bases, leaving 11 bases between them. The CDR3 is CASSAGTPNEKLFF. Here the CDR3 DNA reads TGTGCCAGCAGCGCCGGGACACCGAATGAAAAACTGTTTTTT. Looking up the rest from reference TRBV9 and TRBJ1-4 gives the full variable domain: DSGVTQTPKHLITATGQRVTLRCSPRSGDLSVYWYQQSLDQGLQFLIQYYNGEERAKGNILERFSAQQFPDLHSELNLSSLELGDSALYFCASSAGTPNEKLFFGSGTQLSVL.

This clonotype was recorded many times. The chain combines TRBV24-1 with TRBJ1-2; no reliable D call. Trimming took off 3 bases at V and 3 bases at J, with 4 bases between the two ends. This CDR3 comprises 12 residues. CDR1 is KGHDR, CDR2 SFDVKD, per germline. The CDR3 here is CATSDEYYGYTF. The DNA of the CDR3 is TGTGCCACCAGTGATGAGTACTATGGCTACACCTTC.

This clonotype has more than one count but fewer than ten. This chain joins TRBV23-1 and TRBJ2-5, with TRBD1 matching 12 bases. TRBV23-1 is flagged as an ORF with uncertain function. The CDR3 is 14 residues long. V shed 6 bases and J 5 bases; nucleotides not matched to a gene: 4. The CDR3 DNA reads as TGCGCCAGCAGGGGGGACAGGGGGCTGGAGACCCAGTACTTC. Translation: CASRGDRGLETQYF.

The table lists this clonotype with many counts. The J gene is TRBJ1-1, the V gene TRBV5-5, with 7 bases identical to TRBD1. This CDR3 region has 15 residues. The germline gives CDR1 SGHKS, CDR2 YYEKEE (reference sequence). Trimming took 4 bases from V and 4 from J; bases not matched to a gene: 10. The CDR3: CASSQNRQGGTEAFF. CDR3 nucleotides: TGTGCCAGCAGCCAAAACCGACAGGGTGGCACTGAAGCTTTCTTT.

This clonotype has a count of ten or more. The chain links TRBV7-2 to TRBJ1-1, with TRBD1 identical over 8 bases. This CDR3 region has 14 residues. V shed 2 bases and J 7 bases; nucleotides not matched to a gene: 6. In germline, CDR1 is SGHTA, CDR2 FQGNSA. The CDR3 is CASSLIRGPVEAFF. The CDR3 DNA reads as TGTGCCAGCAGCTTAATCAGGGGGCCGGTTGAAGCTTTCTTT. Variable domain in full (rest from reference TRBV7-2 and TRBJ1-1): GAGVSQSPSNKVTEKGKDVELRCDPISGHTALYWYRQSLGQGLEFLIYFQGNSAPDKSGLPSDRFSAERTGGSVSTLTIQRTQQEDSAVYLCASSLIRGPVEAFFGQGTRLTVV.

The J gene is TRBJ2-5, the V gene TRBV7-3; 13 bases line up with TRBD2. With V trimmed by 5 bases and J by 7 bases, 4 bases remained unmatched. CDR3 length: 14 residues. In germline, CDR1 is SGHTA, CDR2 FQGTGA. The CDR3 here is CASSPTSGGGTQYF. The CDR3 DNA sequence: TGTGCCAGCAGCCCTACTAGCGGGGGGGGGACCCAGTACTTC.

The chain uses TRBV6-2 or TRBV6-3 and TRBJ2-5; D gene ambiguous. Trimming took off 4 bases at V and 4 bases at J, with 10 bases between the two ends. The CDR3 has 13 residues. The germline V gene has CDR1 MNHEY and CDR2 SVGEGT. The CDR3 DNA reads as TGTGCCAGCAGTTTAATCGGTCGAGAGACCCAGTACTTC. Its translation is CASSLIGRETQYF.

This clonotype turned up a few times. The CDR3 reads CASTGRSLDEQFF. Here the CDR3 DNA reads TGTGCCAGCACGGGACGGAGTTTGGATGAGCAGTTCTTC. The rearrangement links TRBV3-1 to TRBJ2-1; D may be TRBD1 or TRBD2 (5 bases each). V was pared by 7 bases and J by 8 bases, with 15 bases between. The CDR3 spans 13 residues. Germline CDR1 LGHDT, CDR2 YNNKEL (reference sequence).

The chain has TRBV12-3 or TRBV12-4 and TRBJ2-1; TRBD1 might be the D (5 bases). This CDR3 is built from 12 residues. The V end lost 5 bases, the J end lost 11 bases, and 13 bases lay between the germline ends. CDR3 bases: TGTGCCAGCAGTCCCCAACCGGACAAGCAGTTCTTC. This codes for CASSPQPDKQFF.

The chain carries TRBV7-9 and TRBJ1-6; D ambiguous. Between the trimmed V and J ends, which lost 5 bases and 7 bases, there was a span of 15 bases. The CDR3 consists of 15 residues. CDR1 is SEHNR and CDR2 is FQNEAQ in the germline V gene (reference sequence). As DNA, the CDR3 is TGTGCCAGCAGCGGAAGCGGCAGAGGGAATTCACCCCTCCACTTT. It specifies CASSGSGRGNSPLHF.

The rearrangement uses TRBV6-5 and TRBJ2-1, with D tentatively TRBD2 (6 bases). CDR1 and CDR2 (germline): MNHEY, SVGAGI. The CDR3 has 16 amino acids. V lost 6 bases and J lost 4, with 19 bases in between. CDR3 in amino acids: CASRSTGTASYNEQFF. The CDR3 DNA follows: TGTGCCAGCAGATCAACCGGGACTGCCTCATACAATGAGCAGTTCTTC.

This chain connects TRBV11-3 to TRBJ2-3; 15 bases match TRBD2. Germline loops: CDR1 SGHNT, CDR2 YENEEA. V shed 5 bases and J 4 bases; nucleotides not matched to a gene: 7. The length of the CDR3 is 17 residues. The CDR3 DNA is TGTGCCAGCAGCCTCGGGACTAGCGGGGGGCCCGCAGATACGCAGTATTTT. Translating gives CASSLGTSGGPADTQYF.

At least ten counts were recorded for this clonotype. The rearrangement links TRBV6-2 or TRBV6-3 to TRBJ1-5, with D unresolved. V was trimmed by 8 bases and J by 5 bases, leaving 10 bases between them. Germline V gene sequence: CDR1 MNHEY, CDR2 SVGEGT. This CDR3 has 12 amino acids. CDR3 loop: CASASSYQPQHF. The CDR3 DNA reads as TGTGCCAGCGCTTCCTCCTATCAGCCCCAGCATTTT.

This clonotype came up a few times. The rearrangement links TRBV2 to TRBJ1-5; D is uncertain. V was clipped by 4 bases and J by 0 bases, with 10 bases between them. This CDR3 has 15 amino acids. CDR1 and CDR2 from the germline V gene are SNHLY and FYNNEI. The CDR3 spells CASSGMAASNQPQHF. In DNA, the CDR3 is TGTGCCAGCAGTGGAATGGCAGCTAGCAATCAGCCCCAGCATTTT.

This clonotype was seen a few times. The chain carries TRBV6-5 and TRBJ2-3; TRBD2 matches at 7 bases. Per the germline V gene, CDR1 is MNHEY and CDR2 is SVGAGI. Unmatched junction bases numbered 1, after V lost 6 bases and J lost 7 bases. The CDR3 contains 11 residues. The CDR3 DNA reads TGTGCCAGCAGCGGGGGGTATACGCAGTATTTT. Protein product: CASSGGYTQYF.

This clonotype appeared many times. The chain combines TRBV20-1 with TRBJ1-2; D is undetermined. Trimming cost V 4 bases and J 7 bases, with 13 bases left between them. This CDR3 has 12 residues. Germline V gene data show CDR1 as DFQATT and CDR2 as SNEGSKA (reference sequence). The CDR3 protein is CSATGGNPGYTF. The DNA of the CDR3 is TGCAGTGCTACAGGAGGGAATCCTGGCTACACCTTC.

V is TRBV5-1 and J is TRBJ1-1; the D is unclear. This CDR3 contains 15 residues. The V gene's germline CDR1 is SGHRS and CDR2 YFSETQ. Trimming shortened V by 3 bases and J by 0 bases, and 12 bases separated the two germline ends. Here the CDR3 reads CASSSGPGMNTEAFF. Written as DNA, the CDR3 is TGCGCCAGCAGCTCCGGGCCCGGAATGAACACTGAAGCTTTCTTT.